This T cell receptor beta chain derives from a study of blood T cell repertoires in COVID-19. Study-level background: The cDNA or gDNA used as material had been derived from T cells, B-cell-depleted T cells, or PBMCs.

This clone was seen only once. Some clones are missing from TCRdb's copy, which holds only in-frame ones; the method was immunoSEQ multiplex PCR. Among about 110,000 clones listed, approximately 82% were seen once. Trimming removed 2 bases at V and 14 bases at J, with 16 bases between. The germline gives CDR1 SGHRS, CDR2 YFSETQ. The CDR3 runs 13 residues. The chain joins TRBV5-1 to TRBJ1-4; D perhaps matches TRBD1 (6 bases). This sequence was found in a woman of 80 years or more with active or convalescent COVID-19. Sequences were obtained from peripheral blood. In DNA, the CDR3 is TGCGCCAGCAGCTTCGAGACAGGCCGGCAGCTGTTTTTT. Translation: CASSFETGRQLFF.